The 21 T cell receptor beta chains reported below all come from one sample, sequenced in a study of technical replicates of blood from several donors. Only in-frame clones appear in the TCRdb table, and some are missing; sequencing was by immunoSEQ multiplex PCR. This sample has around 92,000 clones, with approximately 95% found just once. What was sequenced was T cells isolated from PBMCs. These receptors all come from a human donor in good health.

The rearrangement uses TRBV19 and TRBJ1-3, with D maybe TRBD1 (6 bases). The CDR3 consists of 14 residues. V lost 5 bases and J 4 bases, leaving 12 bases between the germline ends. Germline lookup yields CDR1 LNHDA and CDR2 SQIVND (reference sequence). In DNA, the CDR3 is TGTGCCAGTAGTCCAGGGGTGGAGGGAAACACCATATATTTT. Translation gives CASSPGVEGNTIYF.

The rearrangement joins TRBV28 to TRBJ1-2; 7 bases fit TRBD1. The J segment lost 6 bases and the V segment lost 7 bases, leaving 8 bases of the junction unmatched. The CDR3 runs 13 residues. The germline CDR1 and CDR2 sequences are MDHEN and SYDVKM. As DNA, the CDR3 is TGTGCCAGCAACTTACAGGGGATGGATGGCTACACCTTC. This sequence encodes CASNLQGMDGYTF.

The rearrangement links TRBV7-8 to TRBJ2-3, with D maybe TRBD2 (5 bases). Trimming took 5 bases from V and 10 from J, leaving 7 bases between them. CDR1 is SGHVS, CDR2 FQNEAQ, per germline. The CDR3 is 10 amino acids. The CDR3 DNA reads as TGTGCCAGCAGCCCACTAGCGCAGTATTTT. Translating it yields CASSPLAQYF.

J is TRBJ1-1 and V is TRBV9; the D is unclear. Trimming left V 4 bases short and J 6 bases short, with 13 bases between. The length of the CDR3 is 13 residues. CDR1 is SGDLS and CDR2 is YYNGEE in the germline V gene. The CDR3 spells CASSPLGGSEAFF. As DNA, the CDR3 is TGTGCCAGCAGCCCCCTCGGCGGGTCTGAAGCTTTCTTT.

The chain recombines TRBV6-1 with TRBJ1-5; 8 positions match TRBD1. The CDR3 totals 18 residues. Germline-derived CDR1 and CDR2 are MNHNS and SASEGT. J was trimmed by 4 bases and V by 2 bases; bases with no gene match: 13. CDR3 bases: TGTGCCAGCAGTGAATATTCGTCCGTAGGACAGGGAAATCAGCCCCAGCATTTT. This encodes CASSEYSSVGQGNQPQHF.

The V gene is TRBV27, the J gene TRBJ1-5, with 8 bases lining up with TRBD1. The CDR3 covers 16 residues. Germline lookup yields CDR1 MNHEY and CDR2 SMNVEV (reference sequence). Unmatched junction bases numbered 8, after V lost 4 bases and J lost 3 bases. The CDR3 nucleotides read TGTGCCAGCAGTTCCACCCAGGGGGCCCTCAATCAGCCCCAGCATTTT. It encodes CASSSTQGALNQPQHF.

V usage is TRBV2 and J usage is TRBJ2-7; D uncertain. Germline loops: CDR1 SNHLY, CDR2 FYNNEI. The CDR3 loop spans 13 amino acids. Trimming took off 1 base at V and 4 bases at J, with 8 bases between the two ends. CDR3 sequence reads: CASSEDYGYEQYF. The CDR3 bases are TGTGCCAGCAGTGAAGATTACGGGTACGAGCAGTACTTC.

The chain carries TRBV6-5 and TRBJ2-2; D uncertain. V was cut by 8 bases and J by 1 base, with 11 bases left in between. CDR3 length equals 14 residues. Germline V gene lookup returns CDR1 MNHEY and CDR2 SVGAGI. The CDR3 is CASGRPWNTGELFF. In nucleotides, the CDR3 is TGTGCCAGCGGGCGACCATGGAACACCGGGGAGCTGTTTTTT.

This chain links TRBV9 with TRBJ2-7, with no clear D. V shed 0 bases and J shed 5 bases, with 9 bases lying between them. This CDR3 has 13 residues. The germline gives CDR1 SGDLS, CDR2 YYNGEE. This CDR3 reads CASSVDQADEQYF. The CDR3, as DNA: TGTGCCAGCAGCGTAGACCAGGCTGACGAGCAGTACTTC.

This clone is a singleton in its sample. The rearrangement uses TRBV28 and TRBJ2-2, with D maybe TRBD1 (5 bases). CDR3 length: 15 residues. Germline V gene data show CDR1 as MDHEN and CDR2 as SYDVKM. The V gene lost 4 bases and the J gene lost 0 bases, with 9 bases spanning the gap. The CDR3 DNA is TGTGCCAGCAGTTACAGGATTCCGAACACCGGGGAGCTGTTTTTT. It encodes CASSYRIPNTGELFF. The whole variable domain, filled in from reference TRBV28 and TRBJ2-2, reads DVKVTQSSRYLVKRTGEKVFLECVQDMDHENMFWYRQDPGLGLRLIYFSYDVKMKEKGDIPEGYSVSREKKERFSLILESASTNQTSMYLCASSYRIPNTGELFFGEGSRLTVL.

The gene calls are TRBV5-1 and TRBJ2-1; the D gene is possibly TRBD2 (5 bases). Trimming removed 2 bases from V and 0 bases from J, with 12 bases in between. Germline CDR1 is SGHRS and CDR2 is YFSETQ. The CDR3 has 16 amino acids. The DNA of the CDR3 is TGCGCCAGCAGCTTATCCGGGGAGAGCTCCTACAATGAGCAGTTCTTC. The encoded protein is CASSLSGESSYNEQFF.

This chain joins TRBV19 and TRBJ1-1, with D possibly being TRBD1 (6 bases). V was pared by 1 base and J by 7 bases, with 19 bases between. Germline CDR1 and CDR2: LNHDA and SQIVND (reference sequence). The CDR3 loop spans 16 amino acids. CDR3 nucleotide sequence: TGTGCCAGTAGTATAGTTGGGGGCGCGTCGTTAGTTGAAGCTTTCTTT. Protein sequence: CASSIVGGASLVEAFF.

The chain employs TRBV6-5 and TRBJ1-1; weak D call: TRBD1 (5 bases). V lost 10 bases and J 11 bases, leaving 17 bases between the germline ends. CDR1 is MNHEY and CDR2 is SVGAGI in the germline V gene. The CDR3 is 11 residues long. CDR3 in DNA: TGTGCCACCTTTAGGGGCCTTGGGGCTTTCTTT. The encoded protein is CATFRGLGAFF.

The rearrangement links TRBV19 to TRBJ1-4; TRBD1 aligns across 8 bases. Per germline, CDR1 LNHDA and CDR2 SQIVND (reference sequence). This CDR3 has 15 residues. Germline trimming cut 4 bases from V and 6 bases from J; bases unmatched to any gene: 7. DNA for the CDR3: TGTGCCAGTAGTAGGAACACAGGGGGTTATGAAAAACTGTTTTTT. The encoded protein is CASSRNTGGYEKLFF.

The V call is TRBV19, the J call TRBJ2-5; TRBD2 might be the D (6 bases). The CDR3 is made up of 16 amino acids. V gave up 4 bases and J gave up 1 base, with 16 bases separating them. Germline CDR1 reads LNHDA; CDR2 reads SQIVND (reference sequence). In nucleotides, the CDR3 is TGTGCCAGTAGTACACCCCTTAGCGGCTCCCAAGAGACCCAGTACTTC. Protein: CASSTPLSGSQETQYF.

The chain carries TRBV4-2 and TRBJ1-1; 10 bases are a match to TRBD1. This CDR3 has 17 amino acids. The ends lost 7 bases at V and 1 base at J; junction bases unmatched: 12. CDR1 and CDR2 from the germline V gene are LGHNA and YNFKEQ. For the CDR3, the DNA is TGTGCCAGCATCCCGACCGGGACAGGGGCTGAGAACACTGAAGCTTTCTTT. It translates to CASIPTGTGAENTEAFF.

The rearrangement links TRBV25-1 to TRBJ1-1, with D unresolved. The CDR3 is made up of 13 amino acids. V lost 6 bases and J lost 6, with 14 bases in between. Germline V gene sequence: CDR1 MGHDK, CDR2 SYGVNS. The CDR3 spells CASRSGSVAEAFF. In DNA form, the CDR3 reads TGTGCCAGCAGGTCGGGGTCAGTCGCTGAAGCTTTCTTT.

DNA of the CDR3: TGTGCCTGGAATGGGCGGTCGGGGGTCCCCACAGATACGCAGTATTTT. Amino acids: CAWNGRSGVPTDTQYF. The rearrangement links TRBV30 to TRBJ2-3, with D possibly TRBD2 on 6 matching bases. The CDR3 covers 16 residues. V was clipped by 4 bases and J by 2 bases, with 19 bases between them. Germline V gene lookup returns CDR1 GTSNPN and CDR2 SVGIG (reference sequence).

The chain couples TRBV25-1 to TRBJ2-7; 10 bases align to TRBD1. J lost 4 bases, V lost 3 bases, and 6 bases had no gene match. Germline CDR1 is MGHDK and CDR2 is SYGVNS. This CDR3 comprises 15 residues. DNA for the CDR3: TGTGCCAGCAGTGATGTCAGGACAGGGGGATACGAGCAGTACTTC. Translation: CASSDVRTGGYEQYF.

The CDR3 here is CASSSFSGSDDTQYF. The CDR3, as DNA: TGTGCCAGCAGCTCCTTTAGCGGGAGTGACGATACGCAGTATTTT. The chain couples TRBV7-9 to TRBJ2-3; 9 bases are shared with TRBD2. The CDR3 is made up of 15 amino acids. The J segment lost 6 bases and the V segment lost 4 bases, leaving 8 bases of the junction unmatched. Germline V CDR1 and CDR2: SEHNR, FQNEAQ (reference sequence).

V usage is TRBV6-1 and J usage is TRBJ2-2, with TRBD2 matching 9 bases. Looked up from germline, CDR1 is MNHNS and CDR2 is SASEGT. V dropped 1 base and J dropped 3; count of bases not matched to a gene: 0. CDR3 size: 15 residues. In DNA form, the CDR3 reads TGTGCCAGCAGTGAAGGGACTAGCGACACCGGGGAGCTGTTTTTT. Amino acids: CASSEGTSDTGELFF.